The entry that follows covers one T cell receptor beta chain sequence. Its antigen remains unidentified. Per-base qualities were not stored, and no clone one base away is much larger. The sample is drawn from a study of shared clonotypes between healthy human individuals (dated by TCRdb to 2019 to 2021). With regard to the full study: A few men and two women, aged 18 to 49 years, made up the cohort. For each donor, CD4 naive and CD4 memory were each run on three plates, CD8 naive on two plates, and CD8 memory on one plate. To estimate repertoire size and how much clonotype sharing occurs between individuals, the study deeply sequenced the blood TCR repertoires of several healthy adults. To increase sequencing depth and limit assay-specific biases, different laboratories used diverse techniques to prepare libraries and sequence TCR repertoires. Between about 0.8 and 8.9 billion PBMCs per donor were obtained by leukapheresis.

Using the deep immunoSEQ assay, TCR CDR3 regions were amplified from genomic DNA by multiplex PCR. Genomic DNA extracted from each cell subset was distributed evenly over all wells of several immunoSEQ 96-well plates, and each plate served as one replicate. For sorted subsets, 150 to 250 ng of genomic DNA, equivalent to roughly 30,000 T cell genomes, went into each replicate PCR. Purified libraries were quantified with a Qubit 3.0 fluorometer, sized on a Bioanalyzer 2100, and re-quantified with the KAPA Library Quantification kit. Every immunoSEQ 96-well plate was sequenced on a dedicated single-read 150-cycle Illumina NextSeq 550 flow cell. Per the original workflow: The immunoSEQ output contained only junctional sequences without quality scores, so filtering could not match that applied to full-length reads. Sequences were annotated with PyIR, a Python wrapper for IgBLAST v1.9, and V/J genes and CDR3 were assigned using IMGT germline references. Reads were removed for weak V/J assignments (E-value above 1e-6), missing CDR3, stop codons, out-of-frame junctions, or ambiguous translated residues. V3J clonotypes were defined as sequences sharing the same inferred V gene, J gene, and CDR3 amino acid sequence. To compute the percentage overlap between repertoires, the number of shared unique clonotypes was divided by the size of the smaller repertoire. RTK rarefaction, the Chao1 estimator, and Recon v2.1 estimates of unobserved clonotypes were used to assess repertoire richness. For all TCRbeta clonotypes obtained by the gDNA method from a handful of donors, generation probabilities were computed with OLGA. This immuneACCESS table, as held by TCRdb, lists in-frame sequences with V and J called but not all clones. Of the missing ones, under half trace to an unresolved V gene in checked studies; the others have no known cause. That table supplies the V and J calls and clone size; D and trimming were determined from the DNA. The sample profile shows millions of clones; approximately 90% of them were found once. The top ten clonotypes cover around 0.14% of the sample.

From the germline V gene, CDR1 is SNHLY and CDR2 is FYNNEI. From its cysteine to its phenylalanine, the CDR3 spans 17 amino acids. Of the read, only the CDR3 DNA is kept; its 51 bases are in frame from base 1. At the junction V is shortened by 5 bases and J by 2 bases; bases outside the gene matches: 6. Overall study results and their limits: Approximately 5% of naive CD4, roughly 3.5% of naive CD8, 2.3% of memory CD4, and less than 0.45% of memory CD8 clonotypes were shared across several donors. Sampling was restricted to blood, and TCR repertoires in tissues likely differ from the TCR repertoires found in blood. Naive subsets generally had larger estimated clonotype richness than memory subsets did. Pairwise subsampling led to the expectation that sequencing depth would affect the degree of clonotype sharing among donors. Rarefaction of sorted-subset datasets indicated incomplete sequencing despite the large sequencing depth. Compared with non-shared clonotypes, clonotypes shared by all four sorted-subset donors had higher generation probabilities. Because the study included a small number of donors, the genetic and exposure-history diversity represented was limited.

The donors were healthy, HIV-negative adults with no recently reported acute infections or vaccinations. All donors were Caucasian adults living in Nashville, Tennessee, USA. Magnetic negative selection was used to enrich CD4+ T cells, after which naive cells were positively selected on CD45RA and the negative fraction became the memory subset. Blood was obtained by leukapheresis, after which PBMCs were separated by Ficoll-Histopaque density gradient centrifugation and cryopreserved in liquid nitrogen vapor phase. Analytical flow cytometry was used to check the purity and quantity of every magnetically sorted T cell population. From each sorted fraction, genomic DNA was isolated and quantified by UV absorbance on a Nanodrop 2000c.

The sample comprised naive CD4+ T cells sorted from blood. The sample's cell subset or site label, in plain terms: CD45RA+ positively selected. The source of this sequence is a man between 18 and 35 years old in good health. The chain is made from TRBV2 and TRBJ2-3; 14 junctional bases match TRBD2. The encoded CDR3 is CASSSGLAGENTDTQYF. The bases are TGTGCCAGCAGTTCGGGACTAGCGGGAGAGAACACAGATACGCAGTATTTT. Reference TRBV2 and TRBJ2-3 genes cover what lies past the CDR3, so the full variable domain is EPEVTQTPSHQVTQMGQEVILRCVPISNHLYFYWYRQILGQKVEFLVSFYNNEISEKSEIFDDQFSVERPDGSNFTLKIRSTKLEDSAMYFCASSSGLAGENTDTQYFGPGTRLTVL.